This TCR beta chain stems from a study of T cells after yellow fever vaccination. TCRdb re-called the 5' RACE reads through MiXCR, storing one row per CDR3 protein. The sample lists about 340,000 distinct CDR3 sequences; roughly 8.7% were seen once. This clonotype was seen a handful of times. Trimming left V 3 bases short and J 5 bases short, with 19 bases between. CDR1 is SGHTA, CDR2 FQGNSA, per germline. The CDR3 extends over 16 amino acids. The sequence came from a young man who received the YFV17D yellow fever vaccine. The sample consisted of PBMCs, taken on the day of the first yellow fever vaccination. The V gene is TRBV7-2, the J gene TRBJ1-1, with D perhaps TRBD1 (5 bases). Here the CDR3 reads CASSFVTGNWGTEAFF. The CDR3 nucleotides read TGTGCCAGCAGCTTTGTAACGGGAAACTGGGGGACTGAAGCTTTCTTT.